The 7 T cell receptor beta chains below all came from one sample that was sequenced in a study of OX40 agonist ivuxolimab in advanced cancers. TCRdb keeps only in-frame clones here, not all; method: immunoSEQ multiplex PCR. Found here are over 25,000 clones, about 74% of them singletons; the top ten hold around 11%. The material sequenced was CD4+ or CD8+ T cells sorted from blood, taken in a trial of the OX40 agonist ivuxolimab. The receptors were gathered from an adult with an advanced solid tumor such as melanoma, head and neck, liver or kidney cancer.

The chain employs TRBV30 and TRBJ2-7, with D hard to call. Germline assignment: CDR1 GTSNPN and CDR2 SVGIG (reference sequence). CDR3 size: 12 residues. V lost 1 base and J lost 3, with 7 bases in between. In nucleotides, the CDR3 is TGTGCCTGGAGTGCCACAAACTACGAGCAGTACTTC. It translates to CAWSATNYEQYF.

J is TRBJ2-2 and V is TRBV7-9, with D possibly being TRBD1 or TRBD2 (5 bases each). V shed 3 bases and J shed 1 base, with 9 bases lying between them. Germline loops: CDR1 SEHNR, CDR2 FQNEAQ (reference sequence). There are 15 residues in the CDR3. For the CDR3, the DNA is TGTGCCAGCAGCTTCGGGACCCTGAACACCGGGGAGCTGTTTTTT. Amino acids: CASSFGTLNTGELFF.

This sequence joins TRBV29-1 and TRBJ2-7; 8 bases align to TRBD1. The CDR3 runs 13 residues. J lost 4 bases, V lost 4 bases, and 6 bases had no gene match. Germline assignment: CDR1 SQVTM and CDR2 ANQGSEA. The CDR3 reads CSVGQGARYEQYV. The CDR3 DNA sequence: TGCAGCGTTGGTCAGGGGGCGCGGTACGAGCAGTACGTC.

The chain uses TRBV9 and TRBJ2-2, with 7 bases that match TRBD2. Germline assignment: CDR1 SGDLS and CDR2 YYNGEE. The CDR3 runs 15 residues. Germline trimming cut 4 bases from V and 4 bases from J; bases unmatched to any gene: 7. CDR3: CASSPRGGSTGELFF. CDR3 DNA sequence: TGTGCCAGCAGCCCCCGGGGAGGGAGCACCGGGGAGCTGTTTTTT.

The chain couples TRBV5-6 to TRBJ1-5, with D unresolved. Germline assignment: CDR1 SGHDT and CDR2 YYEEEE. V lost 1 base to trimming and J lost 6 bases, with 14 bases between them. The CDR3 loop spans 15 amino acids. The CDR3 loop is CASSLYGSALQPQHF. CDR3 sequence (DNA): TGTGCCAGCAGCTTGTATGGGAGCGCCCTTCAGCCCCAGCATTTT.

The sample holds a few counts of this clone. The CDR3 spells CASSPGQSSSPLHF. CDR3 in DNA: TGTGCCAGCAGTCCGGGACAGTCAAGTTCACCCCTCCACTTT. The chain employs TRBV6-6 and TRBJ1-6, with 7 bases aligning to TRBD1. The CDR3 loop spans 14 amino acids. The V segment lost 5 bases and the J segment 9 bases; nucleotides outside the gene matches: 7. CDR1 is MNHNY and CDR2 is SVGAGI in the germline V gene (reference sequence).

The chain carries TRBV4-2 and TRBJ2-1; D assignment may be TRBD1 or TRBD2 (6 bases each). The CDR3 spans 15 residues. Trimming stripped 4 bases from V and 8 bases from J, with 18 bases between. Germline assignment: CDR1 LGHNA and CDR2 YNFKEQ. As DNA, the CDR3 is TGTGCCAGCAGCCGCACGGGGGATGGGGGGCATGAGCAGTTCTTC. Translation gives CASSRTGDGGHEQFF.